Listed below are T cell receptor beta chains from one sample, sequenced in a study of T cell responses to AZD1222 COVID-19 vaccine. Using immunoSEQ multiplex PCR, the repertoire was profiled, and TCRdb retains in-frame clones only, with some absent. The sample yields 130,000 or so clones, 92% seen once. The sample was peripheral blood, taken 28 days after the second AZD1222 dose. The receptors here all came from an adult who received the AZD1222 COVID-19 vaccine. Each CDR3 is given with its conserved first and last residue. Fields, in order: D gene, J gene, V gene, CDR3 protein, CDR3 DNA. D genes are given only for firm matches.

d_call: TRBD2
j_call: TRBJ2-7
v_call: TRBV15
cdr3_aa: CATSRASGGASYEQYF
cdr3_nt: TGTGCCACCAGCAGAGCTAGCGGGGGGGCCTCCTACGAGCAGTACTTC

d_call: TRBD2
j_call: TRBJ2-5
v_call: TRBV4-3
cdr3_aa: CASSPGRGGIQETQYF
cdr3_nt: TGCGCCAGCAGCCCCGGGAGGGGGGGAATCCAAGAGACCCAGTACTTC

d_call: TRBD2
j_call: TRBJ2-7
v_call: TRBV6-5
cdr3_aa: CASTMGGDSYEQYF
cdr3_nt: TGTGCCAGCACTATGGGGGGGGACTCCTACGAGCAGTACTTC

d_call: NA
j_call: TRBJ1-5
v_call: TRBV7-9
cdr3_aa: CASSLGGLHQPQHF
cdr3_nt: TGTGCCAGCAGCTTGGGGGGACTCCACCAGCCCCAGCATTTT

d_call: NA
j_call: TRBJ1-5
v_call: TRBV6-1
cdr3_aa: CASSEATANQPQHF
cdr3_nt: TGTGCCAGCAGTGAAGCTACGGCAAATCAGCCCCAGCATTTT

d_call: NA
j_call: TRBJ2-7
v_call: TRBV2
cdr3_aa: CASSGGIYEQYF
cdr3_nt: TGTGCCAGCAGTGGGGGGATCTACGAGCAGTACTTC

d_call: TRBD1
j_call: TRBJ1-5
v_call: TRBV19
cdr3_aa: CASSLMYDQGVNQPQHF
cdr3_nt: TGTGCCAGTAGTCTCATGTACGACCAGGGGGTCAATCAGCCCCAGCATTTT

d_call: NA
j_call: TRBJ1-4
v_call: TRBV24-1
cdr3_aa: CATSDPTVNNEKLFF
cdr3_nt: TGTGCCACCAGTGACCCGACAGTTAATAATGAAAAACTGTTTTTT

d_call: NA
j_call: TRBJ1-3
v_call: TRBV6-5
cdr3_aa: CASSLTGPSSGNTIYF
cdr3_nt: TGTGCCAGCAGTTTAACTGGACCAAGCTCTGGAAACACCATATATTTT

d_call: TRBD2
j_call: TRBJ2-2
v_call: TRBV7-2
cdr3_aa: CASSWGLARVGTGELFF
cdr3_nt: TGTGCCAGCAGCTGGGGACTAGCCCGGGTGGGAACCGGGGAGCTGTTTTTT

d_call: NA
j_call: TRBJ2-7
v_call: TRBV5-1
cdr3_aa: CASSLGSSYEQYF
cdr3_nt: TGCGCCAGCAGCTTGGGTAGCTCCTACGAGCAGTACTTC